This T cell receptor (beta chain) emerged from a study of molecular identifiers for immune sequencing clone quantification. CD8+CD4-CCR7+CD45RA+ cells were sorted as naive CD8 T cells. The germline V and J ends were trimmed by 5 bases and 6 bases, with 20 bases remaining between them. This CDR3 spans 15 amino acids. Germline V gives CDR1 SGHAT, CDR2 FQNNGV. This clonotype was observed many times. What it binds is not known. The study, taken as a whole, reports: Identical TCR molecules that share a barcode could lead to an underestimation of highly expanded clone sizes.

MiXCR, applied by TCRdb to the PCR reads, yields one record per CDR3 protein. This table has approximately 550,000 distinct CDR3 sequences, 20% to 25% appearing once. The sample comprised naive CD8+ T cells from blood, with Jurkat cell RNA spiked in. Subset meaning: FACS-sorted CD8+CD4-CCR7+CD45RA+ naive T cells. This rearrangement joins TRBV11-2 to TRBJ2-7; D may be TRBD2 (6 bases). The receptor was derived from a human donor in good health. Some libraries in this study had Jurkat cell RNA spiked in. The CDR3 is CASSPGGLPHPEQYF. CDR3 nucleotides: TGTGCCAGCAGCCCCGGGGGTTTGCCGCACCCCGAGCAGTACTTC.